This entry lists 32 T cell receptor beta chains sequenced from one sample in a study of blood T cells in healthy people across ages. A second PCR, run for about 6 to 12 cycles, used a sample-barcoded 5' primer plus a J-beta primer mix. MiXCR, applied by TCRdb to the 5' RACE reads, yields one record per CDR3 protein. The sample yields around 820,000 distinct CDR3 sequences, roughly 25% seen once. This same sample was also part of a study on T cells of mothers and their children.

The sequencing sample was made of blood. The receptors come from a boy between 10 and 17 years old in good health.

This clonotype turned up a few times. The V call is TRBV12-3 or TRBV12-4, the J call TRBJ1-6, with D perhaps TRBD1 (5 bases). The CDR3 extends over 15 amino acids. Trimming took off 5 bases at V and 7 bases at J, with 15 bases between the two ends. The CDR3 spells CASSEQENKNSPLHF. DNA for the CDR3: TGTGCCAGCAGTGAACAGGAGAACAAGAATTCACCCCTCCACTTT.

V gene TRBV28 combines with J gene TRBJ2-1; 12 bases are a match to TRBD2. The germline CDR1 and CDR2 sequences are MDHEN and SYDVKM. The V segment lost 6 bases and the J segment 4 bases; nucleotides outside the gene matches: 7. The CDR3 length is 16 residues. The CDR3 here is CASSSQGTSGYNEQFF. In nucleotides, the CDR3 is TGTGCCAGCAGCTCACAAGGGACTAGCGGGTACAATGAGCAGTTCTTC. The full variable domain, completed using reference TRBV28 and TRBJ2-1, is DVKVTQSSRYLVKRTGEKVFLECVQDMDHENMFWYRQDPGLGLRLIYFSYDVKMKEKGDIPEGYSVSREKKERFSLILESASTNQTSMYLCASSSQGTSGYNEQFFGPGTRLTVL.

The V call is TRBV9, the J call TRBJ2-2; the D gene is possibly TRBD2 (8 bases). Germline CDR1 is SGDLS and CDR2 is YYNGEE. There are 16 residues in the CDR3. With 4 bases removed from V and 3 bases from J, the gap between germline ends came to 16 bases. The CDR3 nucleotides are TGTGCCAGCAGCTATCGGGAGGGGGCTTACACCGGGGAGCTGTTTTTT. Its protein is CASSYREGAYTGELFF.

In its sample, this clonotype was seen a few times. V and J are TRBV24-1 and TRBJ1-2; no firm D call. Germline assignment: CDR1 KGHDR and CDR2 SFDVKD. The CDR3 loop spans 14 amino acids. The V end was cut by 8 bases, the J end by 8 bases, with 20 bases between. In DNA form, the CDR3 reads TGTGCCACCATCCGGGTTCTTAGTTCGGGGGGCTACACCTTC. Its protein product is CATIRVLSSGGYTF.

This clonotype was counted a few times. The chain couples TRBV12-3 or TRBV12-4 to TRBJ2-1; TRBD2 is a possible D gene (7 bases). The CDR3 has 17 residues. Trimming cost V 4 bases and J 4 bases, with 20 bases left between them. Here the CDR3 DNA reads TGTGCCAGCAGTTCCCGTGGGGGGGGCCCCCTATACAATGAGCAGTTCTTC. Translating it yields CASSSRGGGPLYNEQFF.

The table lists this clonotype with a few counts. The chain carries TRBV5-1 and TRBJ2-7, with TRBD2 identical over 8 bases. The CDR3 contains 17 residues. J lost 0 bases, V lost 1 base, and 9 bases had no gene match. CDR1 is SGHRS, CDR2 YFSETQ, per germline. CDR3 sequence (DNA): TGCGCCAGCAGCTTGATCTCCAGCGGGGGAAGCTCCTACGAGCAGTACTTC. It translates to CASSLISSGGSSYEQYF.

V is TRBV11-1 and J is TRBJ2-7; D gene uncertain. Trimming removed 5 bases at V and 7 bases at J, with 18 bases between. CDR3 length: 14 amino acids. Germline lookup yields CDR1 SGHAT and CDR2 FQDESV (reference sequence). The CDR3 bases are TGTGCCAGCAGCAAGCCCCGGGTCTCACAAGAGCAGTACTTC. Its protein product is CASSKPRVSQEQYF.

The chain joins TRBV27 to TRBJ2-7; tentative D call: TRBD2 (6 bases). The CDR3 is 13 residues long. The germline V and J ends were trimmed by 2 bases and 6 bases, with 11 bases remaining between them. Germline V CDR1 and CDR2: MNHEY, SMNVEV (reference sequence). CDR3 amino acids: CASSLRRGGEQYF. The CDR3 DNA is TGTGCCAGCAGTTTAAGGCGGGGCGGCGAGCAGTACTTC.

This clonotype turned up a few times. The chain employs TRBV7-3 and TRBJ1-1, with D tentatively TRBD1 (5 bases). This CDR3 comprises 14 residues. Germline V gene lookup returns CDR1 SGHTA and CDR2 FQGTGA. V shed 0 bases and J shed 7 bases, with 12 bases lying between them. CDR3 sequence: CASSLTGGTYEAFF. The CDR3 DNA reads as TGTGCCAGCAGCTTAACGGGAGGGACCTATGAAGCTTTCTTT.

This clonotype was picked up a small number of times. V gene TRBV20-1 combines with J gene TRBJ1-5, with 7 nucleotides matching TRBD1. Germline CDR1 is DFQATT and CDR2 is SNEGSKA (reference sequence). V dropped 1 base and J dropped 4; count of bases not matched to a gene: 7. This CDR3 comprises 15 residues. Here the CDR3 reads CSARAPGGENQPQHF. CDR3 nucleotides: TGCAGTGCTAGAGCCCCAGGGGGTGAGAATCAGCCCCAGCATTTT.

This clonotype was seen once. The chain couples TRBV11-2 to TRBJ1-2, with no clear D. The CDR3 extends over 16 amino acids. Germline CDR1 SGHAT, CDR2 FQNNGV. V was shortened by 5 bases and J by 4 bases, with 20 bases between the two germline ends. The CDR3: CASSPSGSLTSYGYTF. The CDR3 nucleotides are TGTGCCAGCAGCCCCTCTGGTAGCCTTACCTCCTATGGCTACACCTTC.

In DNA, the CDR3 is TGTGCCAGCAGCACCACCGGACAGGCCCTGGGCTCTGGGGCCAACGTCCTGACTTTC. Translation: CASSTTGQALGSGANVLTF. The chain uses TRBV7-3 and TRBJ2-6; 7 nucleotides align to TRBD1. CDR3 length: 19 residues. Germline V gives CDR1 SGHTA, CDR2 FQGTGA. J lost 0 bases, V lost 5 bases, and 13 bases had no gene match.

The J gene is TRBJ2-7, the V gene TRBV2; no clear D gene. In germline, CDR1 is SNHLY, CDR2 FYNNEI. Trimming removed 4 bases at V and 7 bases at J, with 17 bases between. This CDR3 has 14 amino acids. In DNA form, the CDR3 reads TGTGCCAGCAGTGTGGACCTCGGCAATGGGGAGCAGTACTTC. Encoded protein: CASSVDLGNGEQYF.

The rearrangement uses TRBV12-3 or TRBV12-4 and TRBJ1-5; tentative D call: TRBD1 (6 bases). The V and J ends lost 0 bases and 5 bases respectively, with 11 bases between them. The CDR3 is made up of 15 amino acids. The CDR3 loop is CASSLAGAIDQPQHF. DNA for the CDR3: TGTGCCAGCAGTTTAGCGGGGGCAATTGATCAGCCCCAGCATTTT.

The genes are TRBV9 and TRBJ2-1; D not certain. The V gene's germline CDR1 is SGDLS and CDR2 YYNGEE. The V end was cut by 5 bases, the J end by 6 bases, with 12 bases between. The CDR3 runs to 13 residues. CDR3 DNA sequence: TGTGCCAGCAGTGTGGACGGAATCAATGAGCAGTTCTTC. Amino acids: CASSVDGINEQFF. The variable domain in full, with the rest retrieved from reference TRBV9 and TRBJ2-1, is DSGVTQTPKHLITATGQRVTLRCSPRSGDLSVYWYQQSLDQGLQFLIQYYNGEERAKGNILERFSAQQFPDLHSELNLSSLELGDSALYFCASSVDGINEQFFGPGTRLTVL.

This clonotype showed up just a few times. The chain carries TRBV12-3 or TRBV12-4 and TRBJ2-3, with TRBD1 matching 7 bases. J was trimmed by 4 bases and V by 5 bases; bases with no gene match: 6. This CDR3 contains 14 residues. CDR3 in DNA: TGTGCCAGCAGTCTTCTGACAGGGTCAGATACGCAGTATTTT. This translates into CASSLLTGSDTQYF.

The chain employs TRBV7-3 and TRBJ2-1; 8 bases are shared with TRBD1. V dropped 5 bases and J dropped 4; count of bases not matched to a gene: 10. The CDR3 is made up of 16 amino acids. The germline V gene encodes CDR1 SGHTA and CDR2 FQGTGA. The CDR3 is CASSGTGPHSYNEQFF. The CDR3 DNA follows: TGTGCCAGCAGCGGGACAGGCCCTCACTCATACAATGAGCAGTTCTTC.

In its sample, this clonotype was seen a few times. CDR3 in DNA: TGTGCCAGCAGGGGGGGTTGGGCTTATGAAGCTTTCTTT. This codes for CASRGGWAYEAFF. The chain uses TRBV12-3 or TRBV12-4 and TRBJ1-1, with D perhaps TRBD1 (5 bases). The CDR3 covers 13 residues. The V gene lost 6 bases and the J gene lost 7 bases, with 15 bases spanning the gap.

V is TRBV27 and J is TRBJ1-4; TRBD1 matches at 9 bases. Germline-derived CDR1 and CDR2 are MNHEY and SMNVEV (reference sequence). CDR3 size: 17 residues. V trimming: 4 bases; J trimming: 5 bases; junction bases outside the gene matches: 11. The CDR3 nucleotides read TGTGCCAGCAGTTCTTTCCTATTCGGGACAGGGAATGAAAAACTGTTTTTT. It specifies CASSSFLFGTGNEKLFF.

The V gene is TRBV7-3, the J gene TRBJ2-5; D gene ambiguous. The length of the CDR3 is 13 residues. Between the trimmed V and J ends, which lost 2 bases and 2 bases, there was a span of 6 bases. Germline loops: CDR1 SGHTA, CDR2 FQGTGA. The DNA for the CDR3 is TGTGCCAGCAGCTTATACCCGCAAGAGACCCAGTACTTC. Protein: CASSLYPQETQYF. The variable domain in full, with the rest retrieved from reference TRBV7-3 and TRBJ2-5, is GAGVSQTPSNKVTEKGKYVELRCDPISGHTALYWYRQSLGQGPEFLIYFQGTGAADDSGLPNDRFFAVRPEGSVSTLKIQRTERGDSAVYLCASSLYPQETQYFGPGTRLLVL.

This clonotype has only a few counts. V and J are TRBV18 and TRBJ2-5; D is possibly TRBD1 (6 bases). This CDR3 region has 15 residues. The V gene's germline CDR1 is KGHSH and CDR2 LQKENI. V dropped 0 bases and J dropped 4 bases, with 12 bases sitting between them. The CDR3 nucleotides are TGTGCCAGCTCACCACCGACAGGCCAGGGAGAGACCCAGTACTTC. Amino acid sequence: CASSPPTGQGETQYF.

This clonotype has only a few counts. The chain uses TRBV4-3 and TRBJ2-1, with TRBD2 matching 8 bases. With 0 bases clipped from V and 9 bases from J, the junction kept 4 bases outside the gene matches. This CDR3 comprises 14 residues. Germline values: CDR1 LGHNA, CDR2 YSLEER. CDR3: CASSQEAGEAEQFF. DNA for the CDR3: TGCGCCAGCAGCCAAGAAGCGGGAGAGGCTGAGCAGTTCTTC.

This clonotype has more than one count but fewer than ten. The chain combines TRBV30 with TRBJ1-1; D gene uncertain. CDR1 GTSNPN and CDR2 SVGIG come from the germline V gene (reference sequence). The CDR3 sequence is 13 residues long. V was trimmed by 2 bases and J by 1 base, leaving 8 bases between them. CDR3 residues: CAWSRSANTEAFF. The CDR3 DNA reads as TGTGCCTGGAGTCGTTCAGCGAACACTGAAGCTTTCTTT.

The V gene is TRBV28, the J gene TRBJ1-2; a possible D gene is TRBD1 (5 bases). The V gene's germline CDR1 is MDHEN and CDR2 SYDVKM. The germline V and J ends were trimmed by 5 bases and 6 bases, with 19 bases remaining between them. This CDR3 has 15 amino acids. CDR3 protein: CASSPLGPGGHGYTF. The CDR3 DNA follows: TGTGCCAGCAGTCCCTTGGGCCCGGGGGGACATGGCTACACCTTC.

The sample holds a few counts of this clonotype. The V call is TRBV5-1, the J call TRBJ1-1; TRBD1 matches 7 bases. V lost 4 bases to trimming and J lost 0 bases; unmatched junction nucleotides: 12. Germline values: CDR1 SGHRS, CDR2 YFSETQ. The length of the CDR3 is 17 residues. The CDR3 DNA is TGCGCCAGCAGCCCATTGCCGGGACAGCCGATGAACACTGAAGCTTTCTTT. Translation gives CASSPLPGQPMNTEAFF.

The genes are TRBV14 and TRBJ2-5, with D hard to call. Matching the DNA end better, TRBJ2-7 makes the J call doubtful. Looked up from germline, CDR1 is SGHDN and CDR2 is FVKESK. The CDR3 is made up of 14 amino acids. The CDR3 nucleotides are TGTGCCAGCAGCCAAGGGGGAATAATCTACGAGCAGTACTTC. This encodes CASSQGGIIYEQYF.

The chain links TRBV7-2 to TRBJ2-3; 9 nucleotides agree with TRBD1. Germline CDR1 and CDR2: SGHTA and FQGNSA. The ends lost 5 bases at V and 6 bases at J; junction bases unmatched: 15. This CDR3 has 17 residues. CDR3 in amino acids: CASSPWTGDSWRDTQYF. The CDR3 DNA reads as TGTGCCAGCAGCCCATGGACAGGGGATTCCTGGCGGGATACGCAGTATTTT.

This clonotype was counted between two and nine times. J is TRBJ2-1 and V is TRBV19; D gene uncertain. CDR1 is LNHDA, CDR2 SQIVND, per germline (reference sequence). CDR3 size: 15 residues. The V end was cut by 8 bases, the J end by 0 bases, with 14 bases between. CDR3 DNA: TGTGCCAGTGGAGACTTACTGAGCTCCTACAATGAGCAGTTCTTC. The encoded protein is CASGDLLSSYNEQFF.

The V call is TRBV7-2, the J call TRBJ2-3, with D uncertain. CDR3 length: 12 amino acids. Per the germline V gene, CDR1 is SGHTA and CDR2 is FQGNSA. V shed 6 bases and J shed 8 bases, with 12 bases lying between them. In nucleotides, the CDR3 is TGTGCCAGCAGTCCTCCCAGCCTTACGCAGTATTTT. As protein: CASSPPSLTQYF.

This clonotype was detected only a few times. The chain joins TRBV7-2 to TRBJ2-7, with 14 bases identical to TRBD2. J was trimmed by 6 bases and V by 2 bases; bases with no gene match: 6. The CDR3 is 16 residues long. From germline, CDR1 is SGHTA and CDR2 FQGNSA. As DNA, the CDR3 is TGTGCCAGCAGCTTACAACCCGGACTAGCGGGAGGCGAGCAGTACTTC. This gives the protein CASSLQPGLAGGEQYF.

The chain uses TRBV7-2 and TRBJ2-7; D is undetermined. Germline V gene sequence: CDR1 SGHTA, CDR2 FQGNSA. The CDR3 runs 13 residues. V lost 1 base to trimming and J lost 3 bases, with 7 bases between them. The CDR3 protein is CASSLGWFYEQYF. The CDR3 DNA sequence: TGTGCCAGCAGCTTAGGTTGGTTCTACGAGCAGTACTTC.

This chain uses TRBV7-9 with TRBJ2-6; unclear D gene. CDR1 and CDR2 from the germline V gene are SEHNR and FQNEAQ (reference sequence). V was shortened by 2 bases and J by 2 bases, with 7 bases between the two germline ends. The CDR3 is made up of 15 amino acids. In DNA form, the CDR3 reads TGTGCCAGCAGCTTATTGGTGGCTGGGGCCAACGTCCTGACTTTC. This translates into CASSLLVAGANVLTF.